This T cell receptor beta chain derives from a study of radiation and T cells in renal cell carcinoma (dated by TCRdb to the early 2020s). For the study in its entirety: The samples were obtained from a clinical trial, where primary renal cell carcinomas were treated with 15 Gy stereotactic body radiation therapy and then removed by nephrectomy 4 weeks afterward. TCR beta sequencing covered around 50 samples in total, comprising around 26 tumors and around 27 peripheral blood samples. A total of 3.5 million to 4.5 million unique CDR3 nucleotide sequences, encoding fewer than 3,000,000 unique CDR3 amino acid sequences, were found across all 50 or so samples. Paper-wide results and their limitations: The single-armed trial design could not address effects of radiation dose or scheduling on the TCR repertoire. Dynamics of the blood repertoire were not tracked past 4 weeks after treatment. In blood, the top tumor clonotypes increased from baseline to 2 weeks after radiation and then shrank by 4 weeks, which suggests a temporary expansion of tumor-resident clones. Because no pretreatment tumor biopsies were available, whether clonotypes were present in the tumor at baseline could not be determined.

Including cysteine and phenylalanine, the CDR3 has 14 amino acids. Only the CDR3 portion is preserved as DNA: 42 bases, with reading frame beginning at the first base. In the germline V gene (reference sequence), CDR1 corresponds to LNHDA and CDR2 to SQIVND. V loses 3 bases at its end and J loses 4 bases; junction bases beyond the gene matches: 1. Points on this clone: It has no known antigen specificity. Per-nucleotide qualities are absent, and no much larger clonotype sits a single base away.

The meaning of the sample's time point label: baseline pretreatment blood. The treatment or condition label corresponds to: 15 Gy SBRT to primary tumor, nephrectomy 4 weeks later. To follow tumor-enriched clonotypes, serial peripheral blood was collected from radiation-treated patients at baseline and at 2 weeks and 4 weeks after SBRT. Renal cell carcinoma with clear cell pathology was present in all patients. Genomic DNA for TCR sequencing was prepared using the QIAamp DNA Blood Mini Kit (Qiagen). Samples were included in the analyses only if all quality control checks were passed. TCR beta libraries were generated from genomic DNA with the immunoSEQ kit, following the manufacturer's recommendations. Library preparation used a first multiplex PCR with proprietary primers, then a second PCR adding unique barcodes, with bead cleanups after each round. Each sample batch included a kit-provided positive control reaction and a negative control reaction. The final libraries were assessed on an Agilent 4200 TapeStation D1000 ScreenTape, pooled by volume, and quantified by qPCR. Sequencing was performed on an Illumina NextSeq500 with a MidOutput 150-cycle cartridge, and 156 Read1 and 15 Index1 cycles were run with kit custom primers. The pooled library was loaded at approximately 0.99 pM, and about 20% PhiX control was spiked in. The authors' analysis ran thus. Vendor-processed data were analyzed in R, with a clonotype defined as all T cells sharing the same CDR3 nucleotide sequence. For clone abundance analyses, frequencies were normalized to the 10,000 most abundant clones per sample. Public T cell clones, which averaged fewer than five per sample, were excluded before analysis. A difference in abundance of at least 32-fold between compartments was used to define tumor-enriched and baseline blood-enriched clonotypes. A beta-binomial differential abundance model was applied to find clonotypes that expanded or contracted between blood time points. Similarity between tumor and blood repertoires was quantified using the Baroni-Urbani and Buser coefficient, and groups were compared with two-tailed Wilcoxon tests in R. The source is immuneACCESS, and TCRdb retained only in-frame sequences with V and J called. Part of the clones is not carried over; for the studies checked, unresolved V genes explain less than half of this, and the remainder is unexplained. The V and J calls and clone size were taken over from that table, and D and trimming were inferred from the DNA. The sample table holds 120,000 to 150,000 clones, of which about nine tenths were seen once. Over 3.5% of the sample is in the top ten clones.

The rearranged segments are TRBV19 and TRBJ2-1; 9 junctional bases match TRBD2. The sequences come from blood, collected from a patient whose treatment included radiotherapy and nephrectomy. The receptor was derived from a woman between 70 and 85 years old with renal cell carcinoma. The CDR3 loop reads CASSILAGYNEQFF. The bases read TGTGCCAGTAGTATCCTAGCGGGGTACAATGAGCAGTTCTTC.